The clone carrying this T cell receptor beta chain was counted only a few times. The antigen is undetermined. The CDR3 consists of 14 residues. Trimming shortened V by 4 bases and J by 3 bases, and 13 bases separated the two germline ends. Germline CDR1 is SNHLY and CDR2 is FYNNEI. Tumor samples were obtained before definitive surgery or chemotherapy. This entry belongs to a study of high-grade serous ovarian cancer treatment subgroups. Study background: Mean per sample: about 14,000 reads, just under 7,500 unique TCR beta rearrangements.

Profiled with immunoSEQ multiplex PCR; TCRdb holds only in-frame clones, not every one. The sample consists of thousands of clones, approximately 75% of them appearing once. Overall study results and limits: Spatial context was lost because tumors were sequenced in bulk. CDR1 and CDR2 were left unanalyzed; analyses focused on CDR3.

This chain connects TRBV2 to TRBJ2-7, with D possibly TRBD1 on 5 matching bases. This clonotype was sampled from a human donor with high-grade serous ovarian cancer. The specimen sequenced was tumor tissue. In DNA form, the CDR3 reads TGTGCCAGCAGTGGACAGCAGAGCCTCTACGAGCAGTACTTC. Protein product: CASSGQQSLYEQYF.